This entry is about one TCR beta chain. No cognate antigen has been identified for it. Within one base of it there is no much larger clone, and no base qualities were kept. The sample belongs to a study of blood T cell repertoires in COVID-19 (TCRdb year 2020). General notes on the study: Collaborator samples came from the United States, Italy and Spain and covered acute and convalescent phases of COVID-19. The prospective study material was composed of cDNA or gDNA derived from T cells, B-cell-depleted T cells, or PBMCs. Subjects who had been exposed to COVID-19, were actively infected with it, or had recovered from it provided the deeply sampled blood TCRbeta repertoires that made up the dataset. The repertoires were released in a freely available public database intended as a resource for research on the immune response to SARS-CoV-2. The samples were drawn from two sources: the first 160 participants of the ongoing ImmuneRACE study, and 1,000 to 1,500 subjects contributed by 6 global collaborators. Sample metadata almost always included a de-identified subject ID, COVID-19 status, age in years and sex. Where HLA class I and class II types were available, the types were taken from metadata supplied by the sample provider, not from assay-based typing.

The germline V gene specifies MDHEN as CDR1 and SYDVKM as CDR2. V and J lose 2 bases and 7 bases, and a span of 12 bases separates them. The CDR3 runs 14 residues from the cysteine to the phenylalanine. CDR3 DNA only is kept here, 42 bases in frame from base 1. What the study reported, not specific to this receptor: The amount of clinical and demographic metadata varied by source and participant and was provided uncurated.

Whole blood was collected in K2EDTA tubes by collaborating institutions according to the institutions' own protocols. For TCRbeta analysis, collaborators shipped samples as frozen whole blood, isolated PBMCs, or DNA extracted from either of those sample types. TCRbeta CDR3 regions were amplified from genomic DNA using the immunoSEQ Assay, a bias-controlled multiplex PCR. In the paper's pipeline: Nucleated cell counts per sample were estimated from amplification of reference gene primers within the assay. To quantify the absolute abundance of each unique TCRbeta CDR3 rearrangement, sequence reads were collapsed and filtered. For each sample, productive Simpson clonality was calculated as the square root of Simpson's diversity index across productive rearrangements. TCRdb limited this immuneACCESS table to in-frame rearrangements with V and J called. A share of clones is missing; checked studies link under half to unresolved V genes, and the rest is unexplained. That table is the source of V, J and clone size, and D and trimming were worked out from the DNA. The sample table contains 250,000 or so clones; only one count was recorded for about 80% of them. Over 3% of the sample goes to the ten largest clones.

The chain was built from TRBV28 and TRBJ1-5; the D gene is perhaps TRBD1, from 5 matching bases. The sequenced material came from peripheral blood. The receptor comes from an elderly woman with acute or convalescent COVID-19. The CDR3 sequence is CASSLMGQIQPQHF. Here is the DNA: TGTGCCAGCAGTTTAATGGGGCAGATCCAGCCCCAGCATTTT.